These T cell receptor beta chains were read from a single sample in a study of OX40 agonist ivuxolimab in advanced cancers. Profiled with immunoSEQ multiplex PCR; TCRdb holds only in-frame clones, not every one. The table lists around 76,000 clones, just over 85% of them singletons. Here the sequenced sample was CD4+ or CD8+ T cells sorted from blood, taken in a trial of the OX40 agonist ivuxolimab. The receptors originated from an adult with an advanced solid tumor such as melanoma, head and neck, liver or kidney cancer. CDR3s include the opening cysteine and the closing phenylalanine or tryptophan. Each record gives: clone size, J gene, V gene, D gene, CDR3 DNA, CDR3 protein. D genes are given only for firm matches. The size of a clone is reported for some rows only, either as once, few or many, or as a class for expanded clones.

NA	TRBJ2-7	TRBV6-5	TRBD1	TGTGCCAGCAGTCTCCGACAGGGGGCGATAGAGCAGTACTTC	CASSLRQGAIEQYF
NA	TRBJ1-3	TRBV28	TRBD1	TGTGCCAGCAGTTTATCGGCAGGGGGTAGAAACACCATATATTTT	CASSLSAGGRNTIYF
NA	TRBJ1-2	TRBV2	NA	TGTGCCAGCAGTGTTGGGGACCTGCTTATGATAAACTATGGCTACACCTTC	CASSVGDLLMINYGYTF
NA	TRBJ2-3	TRBV19	NA	TGTGCCAGTAGTACTAACCCGGGATGGGGGTACACAGATACGCAGTATTTT	CASSTNPGWGYTDTQYF
NA	TRBJ2-5	TRBV27	NA	TGTGCCAGCAGTTTAACAGGCAGGGTGATGGAGACCCAGTACTTC	CASSLTGRVMETQYF
once	TRBJ2-7	TRBV19	NA	TGTGCCAGTAGTATAGAGCAGGGTCCCTACGAGCAGTACTTC	CASSIEQGPYEQYF
NA	TRBJ2-3	TRBV7-2	NA	TGTGCCAGCAGCCGAGCGGATACGCAGTATTTT	CASSRADTQYF
NA	TRBJ2-1	TRBV27	NA	TGTGCCAGCAGTCTCCGGACACGTTACAATGAGCAGTTCTTC	CASSLRTRYNEQFF
NA	TRBJ1-1	TRBV30	NA	TGTGCCTGTATAAGCCCCACTGAAGCTTTCTTT	CACISPTEAFF
NA	TRBJ1-1	TRBV10-3	NA	TGTGCCATGACTCCGGGACACGGTTCTGAAGCTTTCTTT	CAMTPGHGSEAFF
NA	TRBJ1-1	TRBV5-1	NA	TGCGCCAGCAGCATAACAAGGAACACTGAAGCTTTCTTT	CASSITRNTEAFF
NA	TRBJ2-3	TRBV19	NA	TGTGCCAGTAGTATAGAGGGCACAGATACGCAGTATTTT	CASSIEGTDTQYF
NA	TRBJ2-5	TRBV6-1	TRBD1	TGTGCCAGCAAACTCGACAGGGGGCGAGGGGAGACCCAGTACTTC	CASKLDRGRGETQYF
NA	TRBJ2-2	TRBV5-1	TRBD1	TGCGCCAGCAGCAGGACAGGGGACACCGGGGAGCTGTTTTTT	CASSRTGDTGELFF
NA	TRBJ1-5	TRBV7-2	NA	TGTGCCAGCAGCTTAGTTTCGGGTAGCAATCAGCCCCAGCATTTT	CASSLVSGSNQPQHF
NA	TRBJ1-2	TRBV18	NA	TGTGCCAGCTCACCGGACGGCAACTATGGCTACACCTTC	CASSPDGNYGYTF
NA	TRBJ2-5	TRBV5-1	TRBD2	TGCGCCAGCAGCCCCAATGGACTAGCGGGACGTAAGACCCAGTACTTC	CASSPNGLAGRKTQYF
NA	TRBJ2-3	TRBV18	NA	TGTGCCAGCTCACAAACCGCTGAAGCAGATACGCAGTATTTT	CASSQTAEADTQYF
NA	TRBJ1-1	TRBV6-5	NA	TGTGCCAGCAGTTACTCGGGGGGTGAAGCTTTCTTT	CASSYSGGEAFF
NA	TRBJ1-6	TRBV27	NA	TGTGCCAGCAGATCCTCCCGAGGTTCACCCCTCCACTTT	CASRSSRGSPLHF
once	TRBJ1-4	TRBV7-2	NA	TGTGCCAGCAGCTTGTGGACGGTTGCAACTAATGAAAAACTGTTTTTT	CASSLWTVATNEKLFF
few	TRBJ1-6	TRBV7-9	NA	TGTGCCAGCAGCTTAGACACAGATTCACCCCTCCACTTT	CASSLDTDSPLHF
NA	TRBJ2-3	TRBV5-1	TRBD2	TGCGCCAGCAGCAACCCTAGCGGGCTGAGCACAGATACGCAGTATTTT	CASSNPSGLSTDTQYF
NA	TRBJ1-1	TRBV28	NA	TGTGCCAGCAAGGGGGACACTGAAGCTTTCTTT	CASKGDTEAFF
NA	TRBJ1-5	TRBV11-1	NA	TGTGCCAGCAGCTCGGGCCCCAATCAGCCCCAGCATTTT	CASSSGPNQPQHF
NA	TRBJ1-3	TRBV20-1	NA	TGCAGTGCTAGAGATCCGAACACCATATATTTT	CSARDPNTIYF
NA	TRBJ2-7	TRBV30	TRBD1	TGTGCCTGGAGTCCCCCAGGACAGGGGCAGTGCTTC	CAWSPPGQGQCF
NA	TRBJ2-7	TRBV5-1	TRBD1	TGCGCCAGCAGGGGACAGGGAGTAAGCGAGCAGTACTTC	CASRGQGVSEQYF
once	TRBJ2-5	TRBV9	NA	TGTGCCAGCAGCATAAGCGGACTCCTACAAGAGACCCAGTACTTC	CASSISGLLQETQYF
NA	TRBJ1-2	TRBV7-2	NA	TGTGCCAGCAGCAGAGAGGGGACAACGGAGGGCTACACCTTC	CASSREGTTEGYTF
NA	TRBJ2-1	TRBV10-2	NA	TGCGCCAGCAGTGAGTCGGCACCCTACAATGAGCAGTTCTTC	CASSESAPYNEQFF
NA	TRBJ2-7	TRBV6-1	TRBD1	TGTGCCAGCAGTCTGGACAGGAAAGCCTACGAGCAGTACTTC	CASSLDRKAYEQYF
NA	TRBJ1-4	TRBV5-4	TRBD1	TGTGCCAGCAGCCCGGGACCGGACAGGGGGCATGAAAAACTGTTTTTT	CASSPGPDRGHEKLFF
NA	TRBJ1-6	TRBV4-3	NA	TGCGCCAGCAGCCACCGACTGGGGGGTATGGGAGGGTTCAGTTCACCCCTCCACTTT	CASSHRLGGMGGFSSPLHF
once	TRBJ1-2	TRBV29-1	NA	TGCAGCGTTGACCTCCAGGCAGGAATAGGCTACACCTTC	CSVDLQAGIGYTF
once	TRBJ2-7	TRBV5-1	NA	TGCGCCAGCAGCGTAACCAGCGGAGGCCTTGAGCAGTACTTC	CASSVTSGGLEQYF
NA	TRBJ2-2	TRBV19	NA	TGTGCCAGTACTTCCCTGGGCCTGAGGGCCGGGGAGCTGTTTTTT	CASTSLGLRAGELFF
NA	TRBJ2-5	TRBV28	TRBD2	TGTGCCAGCAGTTCGACCGGGACTAGCGGGTTCGGACTCGGGACCCAGTACTTC	CASSSTGTSGFGLGTQYF
NA	TRBJ2-7	TRBV2	TRBD1	TGTGCCAGCAGATCGGGACAGATCTCCTACGAGCAGTACTTC	CASRSGQISYEQYF
NA	TRBJ2-3	TRBV6-5	NA	TGTGCCAGCAGCCTCTATTCAGGAGATACGCAGTATTTT	CASSLYSGDTQYF
NA	TRBJ1-2	TRBV11-1	NA	TGTGCCAGCAGCCCCCAAAGCCTGAATCGTGGCTACACCTTC	CASSPQSLNRGYTF
NA	TRBJ1-3	TRBV5-1	TRBD1	TGCGCCAGCAGCTTGGCCGGGACAGGAGCTGGAAACACCATATATTTT	CASSLAGTGAGNTIYF
NA	TRBJ1-5	TRBV6-5	TRBD1	TGTGCCAGCAGTTACGGGACAGGGGGCAATCAGCCCCAGCATTTT	CASSYGTGGNQPQHF
NA	TRBJ2-1	TRBV4-2	NA	TGTGCCAGCAGTCTGAGTGAGGGGGCCTACAATGAGCAGTTCTTC	CASSLSEGAYNEQFF
NA	TRBJ2-3	TRBV9	NA	TGTGCCAGCAGCTCACGGGACGGACCGACAGATACGCAGTATTTT	CASSSRDGPTDTQYF
NA	TRBJ2-3	TRBV30	TRBD2	TGTGCCTGGAGTTTAGGACTAGCGGGGGAATCAGATACGCAGTATTTT	CAWSLGLAGESDTQYF
NA	TRBJ2-7	TRBV28	NA	TGTGCCAGCAGTTTATCCTCAGGGATGGGGGGGTACTTC	CASSLSSGMGGYF
once	TRBJ1-5	TRBV7-3	TRBD1	TGTGCCAGCAGCTTAGTTGGGGGACAGGGTCAGCCCCAGCATTTT	CASSLVGGQGQPQHF
NA	TRBJ2-5	TRBV28	NA	TGTGCCAGCAGTCTCGGACTCTGGGAGACCCAGTACTTC	CASSLGLWETQYF
NA	TRBJ1-1	TRBV30	TRBD1	TGTGCCTGGAGTGGGGGACAGGGGTTTGTTTCTGAAGCTTTCTTT	CAWSGGQGFVSEAFF
NA	TRBJ1-3	TRBV10-3	TRBD1	TGTGCCATCATCACGGGACAGGGGCGATCTGGGGGCTCTGGAAACACCATATATTTT	CAIITGQGRSGGSGNTIYF
NA	TRBJ2-1	TRBV6-1	NA	TGTGCCAGCATAAGCGACCTCGTTAATGAGCAGTTCTTC	CASISDLVNEQFF
NA	TRBJ1-5	TRBV19	TRBD1	TGTGCCAGTAGTATAAACAGGGGTCAGCCCCAGCATTTT	CASSINRGQPQHF